Following are 8 T cell receptor beta chains from one sample sequenced in a study of response to subunit inactivated influenza vaccine. TCRdb recomputed calls from the RT-PCR reads with MiXCR, one row per CDR3 protein. This repertoire shows hundreds of thousands of distinct CDR3 sequences, about 15% found once; its top ten account for approximately 7%. The sample here was PBMCs from blood, taken approximately 15 days before vaccination. These receptors originate from a man aged 45 to 65 who received an inactivated influenza vaccine.

The chain joins TRBV5-1 to TRBJ2-2, with 7 nucleotides matching TRBD1. In germline, CDR1 is SGHRS, CDR2 YFSETQ. Trimming removed 4 bases from V and 0 bases from J; junction bases left unmatched: 6. The CDR3 loop spans 16 amino acids. This chain's CDR3 is CASSRRTGSNTGELFF. The DNA of the CDR3 is TGCGCCAGCAGCCGCAGGACAGGCTCGAACACCGGGGAGCTGTTTTTT. The full variable domain, its missing parts supplied by reference TRBV5-1 and TRBJ2-2, is KAGVTQTPRYLIKTRGQQVTLSCSPISGHRSVSWYQQTPGQGLQFLFEYFSETQRNKGNFPGRFSGRQFSNSRSEMNVSTLELGDSALYLCASSRRTGSNTGELFFGEGSRLTVL.

V is TRBV27 and J is TRBJ2-3; D gene ambiguous. The CDR3 sequence is 15 residues long. V lost 5 bases and J 3 bases, leaving 15 bases between the germline ends. Germline V gene data show CDR1 as MNHEY and CDR2 as SMNVEV (reference sequence). This chain's CDR3 is CASSPTKMTTDTQYF. The CDR3 region has the DNA TGTGCCAGCAGTCCTACGAAAATGACGACAGATACGCAGTATTTT.

This clonotype showed up many times. V is TRBV12-3 or TRBV12-4 and J is TRBJ2-1; 7 bases are a match to TRBD1. This CDR3 spans 14 amino acids. Germline trimming cut 7 bases from V and 2 bases from J; bases unmatched to any gene: 5. CDR3 coding DNA: TGTGCCAGCACCGAGGGGGCAGCCTACAATGAGCAGTTCTTC. As protein: CASTEGAAYNEQFF.

The rearrangement uses TRBV5-1 and TRBJ2-7; TRBD1 matches at 9 bases. Germline trimming cut 4 bases from V and 1 base from J; bases unmatched to any gene: 6. CDR3 length equals 15 residues. The germline CDR1 and CDR2 sequences are SGHRS and YFSETQ. CDR3 bases: TGCGCCAGCAGCCCCAGACAGGGGGTTTCCTACGAGCAGTACTTC. It encodes CASSPRQGVSYEQYF.

Ten or more counts support this clonotype. The chain links TRBV12-3 or TRBV12-4 to TRBJ2-1, with 8 bases lining up with TRBD2. With 6 bases clipped from V and 0 bases from J, the junction kept 4 bases outside the gene matches. The CDR3 covers 15 residues. The CDR3 DNA reads as TGTGCCAGCAGATCGAGCGGGAGCTCCTACAATGAGCAGTTCTTC. Amino acid sequence: CASRSSGSSYNEQFF.

This clonotype has a handful of counts. This chain's CDR3 is CASSAIPGGVWETQYF. In nucleotides, the CDR3 is TGTGCCAGCAGCGCCATCCCAGGGGGCGTGTGGGAGACCCAGTACTTC. The J gene is TRBJ2-5, the V gene TRBV7-2; 8 bases fit TRBD1. CDR3 length: 16 amino acids. The germline CDR1 and CDR2 sequences are SGHTA and FQGNSA. V lost 5 bases and J lost 5; bases outside the gene matches: 13.

This chain uses TRBV12-3 or TRBV12-4 with TRBJ2-1; the D gene is possibly TRBD2 (5 bases). The CDR3 contains 14 residues. V shed 3 bases and J shed 9 bases, with 15 bases lying between them. CDR3 nucleotide sequence: TGTGCCAGCAGTTTCTGGGAGAGGCAGCGTGAGCAGTTCTTC. Encoded protein: CASSFWERQREQFF.

This clonotype has a handful of counts. The junction shows a germline mismatch at one end, possibly a read error. The gene calls are TRBV3-1 and TRBJ2-4, with a weak D call TRBD1 (5 bases). This CDR3 is built from 11 residues. Germline V gene sequence: CDR1 LGHDT, CDR2 YNNKEL (reference sequence). CDR3: CASSLGHLRNF. CDR3 DNA: TGTGCCAGCAGCCTAGGACACCTCAGGAACTTC.